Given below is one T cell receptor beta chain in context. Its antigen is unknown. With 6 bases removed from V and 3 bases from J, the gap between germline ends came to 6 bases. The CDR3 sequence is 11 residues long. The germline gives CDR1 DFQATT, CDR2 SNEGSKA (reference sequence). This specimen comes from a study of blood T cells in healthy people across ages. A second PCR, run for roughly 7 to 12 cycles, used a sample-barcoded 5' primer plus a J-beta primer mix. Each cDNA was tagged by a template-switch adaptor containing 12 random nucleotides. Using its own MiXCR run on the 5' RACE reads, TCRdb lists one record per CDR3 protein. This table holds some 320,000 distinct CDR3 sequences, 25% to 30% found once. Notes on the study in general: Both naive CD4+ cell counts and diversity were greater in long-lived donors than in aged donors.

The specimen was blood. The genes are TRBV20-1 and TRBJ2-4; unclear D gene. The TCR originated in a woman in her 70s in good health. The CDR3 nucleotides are TGCAGTGCCAAGGGCAAAAACATTCAGTACTTC. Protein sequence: CSAKGKNIQYF.